A selection of T cell receptor beta chains follows, all from one sample in a study of regulatory T cells in long-lasting Graves disease. One entry per CDR3 protein, called by TCRdb with MiXCR from the multiplex PCR reads. This sample has roughly 500,000 distinct CDR3 sequences, with 20% to 25% found just once. The specimen comprised peripheral blood mononuclear cells (PBMCs), sampled when the disease was refractory, from a patient treated with antithyroid drugs. The receptors stem from a female donor with Graves disease. The CDR3 runs from the conserved cysteine through the conserved F or W. A D gene is named only where the DNA matches it firmly. Expanded clones are given a class, and other clones once, few, many or no size at all.

abundance	v_gene	d_gene	j_gene	CDR3aa	CDR3nt
many	TRBV7-8	NA	TRBJ2-7	CASSITGFWEQYF	TGTGCCAGCAGCATTACGGGTTTTTGGGAGCAGTACTTC
few	TRBV6-1	NA	TRBJ2-7	CATRRTAYEQYF	TGTGCCACACGAAGGACAGCCTACGAGCAGTACTTC
NA	TRBV24-1	TRBD1	TRBJ1-5	CALPSTGEGQPQHF	TGTGCCCTCCCATCGACAGGGGAAGGTCAGCCCCAGCATTTT
few	TRBV7-2	NA	TRBJ1-2	CASSHTTLRGALYGYTF	TGTGCCAGCAGCCATACTACCCTCCGGGGGGCGCTTTACGGCTACACCTTC
many	TRBV12-3/TRBV12-4	NA	TRBJ1-1	CASRKNQGMVPNTEAFF	TGTGCCAGCAGGAAGAATCAGGGGATGGTCCCGAACACTGAAGCTTTCTTT
few	TRBV18	NA	TRBJ1-1	CASSTLQEGGTEAFF	TGTGCCAGCTCAACTTTACAGGAGGGAGGCACTGAAGCTTTCTTT
NA	TRBV20-1	NA	TRBJ2-7	CSANAGDEQYF	TGCAGTGCTAACGCCGGGGACGAGCAGTACTTC
NA	TRBV6-1	NA	TRBJ2-7	CATKRDKTYEQYF	TGTGCCACGAAACGGGACAAAACCTACGAGCAGTACTTC
many	TRBV28	NA	TRBJ2-5	CASSGPIKETQYF	TGTGCCAGCAGTGGGCCGATAAAGGAGACCCAGTACTTC
NA	TRBV19	TRBD2	TRBJ2-7	CASSISAVLAGGPYEQYF	TGTGCCAGTAGTATCTCGGCGGTACTAGCGGGAGGACCCTACGAGCAGTACTTC
many	TRBV15	NA	TRBJ2-7	CATSRDPVRQGNYEQYF	TGTGCCACCAGCAGAGATCCCGTGAGGCAGGGAAACTACGAGCAGTACTTC
few	TRBV4-3	NA	TRBJ2-7	CASSLRQTSYEQYF	TGCGCCAGCAGTCTTCGACAGACCTCCTACGAGCAGTACTTC
NA	TRBV6-1	NA	TRBJ2-7	CASGELFTRSYEQYF	TGTGCCAGCGGGGAGTTGTTTACGCGGTCCTACGAGCAGTACTTC
NA	TRBV5-4	NA	TRBJ1-6	CASSMLAGQAGSPLHF	TGTGCCAGCAGCATGCTTGCGGGGCAGGCAGGCTCACCCCTCCACTTT
many	TRBV28	NA	TRBJ2-4	CASTSPGRNIQYF	TGTGCCAGCACCTCCCCGGGGAGAAACATTCAGTACTTC
many	TRBV29-1	NA	TRBJ2-7	CSVELGRRPYEQYF	TGCAGCGTTGAACTTGGCAGGCGTCCCTACGAGCAGTACTTC
NA	TRBV29-1	NA	TRBJ2-2	CSVEGTGELFF	TGCAGCGTTGAAGGGACCGGGGAGCTGTTTTTT
many	TRBV11-2	NA	TRBJ2-1	CASSPGASVYNEQFF	TGTGCCAGCTCACCCGGGGCTAGCGTCTACAATGAGCAGTTCTTC
many	TRBV18	TRBD1	TRBJ1-1	CASSSRQGRNTEAFF	TGTGCCAGCTCTTCCCGACAGGGACGGAACACTGAAGCTTTCTTT
few	TRBV5-1	TRBD2	TRBJ2-7	CASSFEGRAYEQYF	TGCGCCAGCAGCTTTGAGGGGAGGGCCTACGAGCAGTACTTC
many	TRBV27	TRBD2	TRBJ2-3	CASSFRGLAGKYTDTQYF	TGTGCCAGCAGTTTTAGGGGACTAGCGGGGAAATACACAGATACGCAGTATTTT
many	TRBV12-3/TRBV12-4	NA	TRBJ2-4	CASSFPPPAIQYF	TGTGCCAGCAGCTTCCCTCCCCCCGCAATTCAGTACTTC
NA	TRBV10-3	TRBD2	TRBJ2-3	CAISASGRAVDTQYF	TGTGCCATCAGTGCTAGCGGGAGGGCCGTAGATACGCAGTATTTT
many	TRBV7-2	NA	TRBJ1-2	CASSLVQGPYGYTF	TGTGCCAGCAGCTTAGTCCAGGGGCCCTATGGCTACACCTTC
NA	TRBV7-2	NA	TRBJ1-1	CASSLWRPTSTEAFF	TGTGCCAGCAGCCTCTGGAGGCCGACGAGCACTGAAGCTTTCTTT
many	TRBV10-3	NA	TRBJ2-7	CAISEDSGGLHSYEQYF	TGTGCCATCAGTGAGGATAGCGGCGGCCTACACTCCTACGAGCAGTACTTC
many	TRBV28	TRBD1	TRBJ2-5	CASSLSGTGNQETQYF	TGTGCCAGCAGCCTATCCGGGACAGGGAACCAAGAGACCCAGTACTTC
many	TRBV12-3/TRBV12-4	NA	TRBJ2-7	CASSSGYSYEQYF	TGTGCCAGCAGTTCAGGGTACAGCTACGAGCAGTACTTC
NA	TRBV20-1	TRBD1	TRBJ1-4	CSAGTGGSNEKLFF	TGCAGTGCCGGGACAGGGGGATCTAATGAAAAACTGTTTTTT
few	TRBV7-9	NA	TRBJ1-6	CASSPGRDPLSSPLHF	TGTGCCAGCAGCCCGGGACGGGACCCCCTTTCGTCACCCCTCCACTTT
NA	TRBV18	NA	TRBJ1-5	CASSQNSNQPQHF	TGTGCCAGCTCACAAAATAGCAATCAGCCCCAGCATTTT
NA	TRBV5-1	TRBD2	TRBJ2-7	CASSSTLAVGSYEQYF	TGCGCCAGCAGCTCCACCCTAGCGGTGGGCTCCTACGAGCAGTACTTC
NA	TRBV20-1	NA	TRBJ1-1	CSASLTVRGAFF	TGCAGTGCTAGTTTGACAGTACGGGGAGCTTTCTTT
NA	TRBV12-3/TRBV12-4	TRBD2	TRBJ2-1	CASSRLAGGPREQFF	TGTGCCAGCAGCCGACTAGCGGGAGGGCCACGTGAGCAGTTCTTC
few	TRBV18	NA	TRBJ2-5	CASSPSRGGQETQYF	TGTGCCAGCTCACCCTCCCGTGGGGGTCAAGAGACCCAGTACTTC
NA	TRBV20-1	TRBD2	TRBJ2-7	CSSRGGLTEDEQYF	TGCAGTTCCCGGGGGGGGCTCACAGAGGACGAGCAGTACTTC
many	TRBV2	NA	TRBJ1-1	CASRPEGTYTEAFF	TGTGCCAGCAGGCCGGAGGGGACCTACACTGAAGCTTTCTTT
many	TRBV7-2	NA	TRBJ2-7	CASSPRDFSSYEQYF	TGTGCCAGCAGCCCAAGGGACTTCAGTTCCTACGAGCAGTACTTC
NA	TRBV19	NA	TRBJ1-1	CASSMWGLGNTEAFF	TGTGCCAGTAGTATGTGGGGGCTCGGGAACACTGAAGCTTTCTTT
many	TRBV20-1	NA	TRBJ1-2	CSARDRIYGYTF	TGCAGTGCTAGAGATCGGATCTATGGCTACACCTTC
many	TRBV6-5	NA	TRBJ2-7	CASSYPLSFGEQYF	TGTGCCAGCAGTTACCCCCTCTCCTTTGGCGAGCAGTACTTC
few	TRBV20-1	TRBD2	TRBJ2-7	CSARLAGGAAEQYF	TGCAGTGCTAGGCTAGCGGGAGGCGCCGCCGAGCAGTACTTC
NA	TRBV6-4	TRBD2	TRBJ2-1	CASSPMGGTSVVRGQFF	TGTGCCAGCAGTCCAATGGGAGGGACTAGCGTCGTTAGGGGGCAGTTCTTC
NA	TRBV7-9	NA	TRBJ2-2	CASSSYGGPGELFF	TGTGCCAGCAGCTCCTACGGGGGCCCCGGGGAGCTGTTTTTT
few	TRBV4-1	NA	TRBJ1-1	CASTPSPQNTEAFF	TGCGCCAGCACCCCTTCCCCCCAGAACACTGAAGCTTTCTTT
NA	TRBV7-8	NA	TRBJ2-7	CASSRGLNVYEQYF	TGTGCCAGCAGCCGGGGACTCAACGTCTACGAGCAGTACTTC
many	TRBV18	TRBD1	TRBJ1-1	CASSAIRQGRGTEAFF	TGTGCCAGCTCAGCCATTAGACAGGGAAGGGGCACTGAAGCTTTCTTT
few	TRBV7-9	NA	TRBJ1-6	CASSLSGSESSYNSPLHF	TGTGCCAGCAGCTTATCGGGCAGCGAGAGCTCCTATAATTCACCCCTCCACTTT
NA	TRBV7-9	TRBD1	TRBJ2-7	CASSLAGPTGADEQYF	TGTGCCAGCAGCTTAGCAGGGCCGACAGGGGCGGACGAGCAGTACTTC
NA	TRBV20-1	NA	TRBJ2-7	CSAIRGFGFSYEQYF	TGCAGTGCTATTAGGGGTTTCGGGTTCTCCTACGAGCAGTACTTC
many	TRBV20-1	NA	TRBJ2-7	CSARDVPSYEQYF	TGCAGTGCTAGGGATGTCCCCTCGTACGAGCAGTACTTC
once	TRBV29-1	NA	TRBJ1-1	CSVTTIRNTEAFF	TGCAGCGTTACGACAATTAGGAACACTGAAGCTTTCTTT
NA	TRBV20-1	TRBD2	TRBJ2-2	CSARDSTLRGLLTGELFF	TGCAGTGCTAGAGATTCCACTTTACGGGGACTACTAACCGGGGAGCTGTTTTTT
few	TRBV19	NA	TRBJ2-7	CASNPGGLDEQYF	TGTGCCAGTAATCCAGGGGGGCTCGACGAGCAGTACTTC
NA	TRBV10-3	TRBD2	TRBJ2-1	CASSGSIGEQFF	TGTGCCAGTAGCGGGAGTATTGGTGAGCAGTTCTTC
many	TRBV12-3/TRBV12-4	NA	TRBJ2-2	CASSLGQITGELFF	TGTGCCAGCAGTTTAGGACAGATTACCGGGGAGCTGTTTTTT